Listed here are 14 T cell receptor beta chains from one sample, sequenced in a study of cytomegalovirus exposure and HLA in healthy donors. Measured with immunoSEQ multiplex PCR; TCRdb has only the in-frame clones, and not every one. Of about 74,000 clones in the sample, approximately 93% were seen once. Sequenced sample: PBMCs. These receptors came from a man younger than 30 in good health and CMV-seropositive.

The chain couples TRBV27 to TRBJ1-5; D might be TRBD1 (5 bases). The CDR3 consists of 15 residues. With 2 bases removed from V and 6 bases from J, the gap between germline ends came to 14 bases. Germline V gene data show CDR1 as MNHEY and CDR2 as SMNVEV (reference sequence). In DNA form, the CDR3 reads TGTGCCAGCAGTTTAACGACAGCACTCAGTCAGCCCCAGCATTTT. Its translation is CASSLTTALSQPQHF.

The gene calls are TRBV10-2 and TRBJ2-7, with 11 bases matching TRBD2. Germline loops: CDR1 WSHSY, CDR2 SAAADI. CDR3 length equals 16 residues. V shed 3 bases, J shed 6 bases, and the junction held 10 bases outside the gene matches. The CDR3 spells CASSEGGGTSGREQYF. CDR3 DNA sequence: TGCGCCAGCAGTGAAGGGGGCGGGACTAGCGGCCGCGAGCAGTACTTC.

V usage is TRBV25-1 and J usage is TRBJ2-7; the match to TRBD1 covers 8 bases. The germline V gene has CDR1 MGHDK and CDR2 SYGVNS. J gave up 0 bases and V 8 bases, and 9 bases lay outside the gene matches. The CDR3 loop spans 15 amino acids. The CDR3 DNA reads as TGTGCCAGCGGGAGGACAGGGAACCCCTCCTACGAGCAGTACTTC. As protein: CASGRTGNPSYEQYF.

The rearrangement uses TRBV11-2 and TRBJ2-3, with D possibly being TRBD2 (6 bases). Between the trimmed V and J ends, which lost 1 base and 5 bases, there was a span of 16 bases. The CDR3 consists of 16 residues. CDR1 is SGHAT, CDR2 FQNNGV, per germline. The CDR3 coding sequence is TGTGCCAGCAGCTTAGGGGTACCCGGGAGAAGAGATACGCAGTATTTT. It encodes CASSLGVPGRRDTQYF.

This clone has only one observation. This chain links TRBV6-1 with TRBJ2-7; D is possibly TRBD2 (7 bases). Trimming pared 6 bases from V and 3 bases from J, leaving 15 bases between. CDR3 length equals 14 residues. Germline loops: CDR1 MNHNS, CDR2 SASEGT. This CDR3 is CASSYSGGFYEQYF. The CDR3 DNA follows: TGTGCCAGCAGCTATTCGGGGGGCTTCTACGAGCAGTACTTC.

The V and J genes are TRBV28 and TRBJ1-5; D not certain. Trimming shortened V by 5 bases and J by 2 bases, and 4 bases separated the two germline ends. The length of the CDR3 is 12 residues. Germline V gives CDR1 MDHEN, CDR2 SYDVKM. CDR3 bases: TGTGCCAGCAGTCAGGGCAATCAGCCCCAGCATTTT. It translates to CASSQGNQPQHF.

The gene calls are TRBV28 and TRBJ2-5; 7 nucleotides match TRBD1. The CDR3 is 13 residues long. V lost 4 bases, J lost 4 bases, and 3 bases stayed unmatched. Per germline, CDR1 MDHEN and CDR2 SYDVKM. CDR3 DNA: TGTGCCAGCAGTTCTGGACAGGCAGAGACCCAGTACTTC. Its translation: CASSSGQAETQYF.

The chain couples TRBV4-1 to TRBJ2-2, with D possibly TRBD2 on 6 matching bases. V was shortened by 0 bases and J by 5 bases, with 10 bases between the two germline ends. The CDR3 covers 15 residues. Germline values: CDR1 MGHRA, CDR2 YSYEKL. The CDR3 protein is CASSQDRSGTGELFF. CDR3 in DNA: TGCGCCAGCAGCCAAGATCGTAGCGGAACCGGGGAGCTGTTTTTT.

The chain is built from TRBV28 and TRBJ1-1; D gene ambiguous. This CDR3 has 16 residues. The germline V and J ends were trimmed by 3 bases and 5 bases, with 19 bases remaining between them. Germline V CDR1 and CDR2: MDHEN, SYDVKM. CDR3 residues: CASSFRSGEFRTEAFF. Here the CDR3 DNA reads TGTGCCAGCAGTTTTCGTAGCGGGGAATTCAGGACTGAAGCTTTCTTT.

The chain carries TRBV7-3 and TRBJ2-1; the match to TRBD1 covers 8 bases. The germline gives CDR1 SGHTA, CDR2 FQGTGA. V was pared by 3 bases and J by 4 bases, with 5 bases of the junction left unmatched. The CDR3 runs 15 residues. In DNA form, the CDR3 reads TGTGCCAGCAGCTTTACGGGACAGGCATACAATGAGCAGTTCTTC. Protein sequence: CASSFTGQAYNEQFF.

The chain is built from TRBV18 and TRBJ1-2; 9 bases fit TRBD1. CDR3 size: 14 residues. With 2 bases clipped from V and 7 bases from J, the junction kept 5 bases outside the gene matches. Germline CDR1 is KGHSH and CDR2 is LQKENI. CDR3 residues: CASSPNRGRGGYTF. The CDR3 DNA reads as TGTGCCAGCTCACCAAACAGGGGGCGCGGTGGCTACACCTTC.

The chain uses TRBV28 and TRBJ1-1, with D tentatively TRBD1 (6 bases). CDR3 length: 13 residues. Germline V lookup: CDR1 MDHEN, CDR2 SYDVKM. V lost 10 bases to trimming and J lost 1 base, with 13 bases between them. In DNA form, the CDR3 reads TGTGCCACCTCCCGGGACACGAACACTGAAGCTTTCTTT. Translation: CATSRDTNTEAFF.

The chain recombines TRBV9 with TRBJ2-6; D is perhaps TRBD2 (6 bases). CDR1 and CDR2 (germline): SGDLS, YYNGEE. The V and J ends lost 4 bases and 1 base respectively, with 9 bases between them. CDR3 size: 15 residues. The CDR3 is CASSSRGSGANVLTF. CDR3 DNA: TGTGCCAGCAGCTCCCGGGGGTCTGGGGCCAACGTCCTGACTTTC.

The J gene is TRBJ2-7, the V gene TRBV27, with D maybe TRBD1 (5 bases). The ends were cut back, 0 bases at V and 4 bases at J, with 10 bases in the middle. The length of the CDR3 is 14 residues. Germline values: CDR1 MNHEY, CDR2 SMNVEV (reference sequence). CDR3 nucleotides: TGTGCCAGCAGTTTATCAGGGGCTAGGTACGAGCAGTACTTC. This sequence encodes CASSLSGARYEQYF.